The clone carrying this TCR beta chain was seen many times. This entry is derived from a study of T-cell reconstitution after alpha-beta-depleted transplantation in children. Germline-derived CDR1 and CDR2 are MNHEY and SVGEGT. The CDR3 loop spans 12 amino acids. J gave up 8 bases and V 6 bases, and 5 bases lay outside the gene matches. This sample's TCRbeta library carried unique molecular identifier barcodes. TCRdb reprocessed the PCR reads via MiXCR and lists one record per CDR3 protein. The data show 190,000 or so distinct CDR3 sequences, roughly 6.8% seen once. The specimen comprised PBMCs from the stem cell graft donor, sampled from the stem cell graft. The sequence derives from a human donor who donated a stem cell graft to a child with Wiskott-Aldrich syndrome. The chain is built from TRBV6-2 or TRBV6-3 and TRBJ1-1, with 8 bases matching TRBD1. The CDR3 spells CASSKRDREAFF. The CDR3 DNA follows: TGTGCCAGCAGCAAACGGGACAGGGAAGCTTTCTTT.